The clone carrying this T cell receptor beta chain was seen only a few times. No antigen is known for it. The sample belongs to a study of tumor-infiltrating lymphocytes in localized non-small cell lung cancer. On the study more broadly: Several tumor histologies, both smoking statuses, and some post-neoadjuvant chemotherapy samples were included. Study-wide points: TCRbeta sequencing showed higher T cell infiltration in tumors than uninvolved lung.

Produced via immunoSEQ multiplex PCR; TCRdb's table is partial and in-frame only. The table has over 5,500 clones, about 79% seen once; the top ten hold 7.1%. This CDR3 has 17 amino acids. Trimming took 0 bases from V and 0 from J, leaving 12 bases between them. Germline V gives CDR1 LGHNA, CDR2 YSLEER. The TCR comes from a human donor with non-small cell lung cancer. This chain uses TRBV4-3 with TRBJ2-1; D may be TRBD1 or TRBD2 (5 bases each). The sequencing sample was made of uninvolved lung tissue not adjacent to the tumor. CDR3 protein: CASSQDWAGSSYNEQFF. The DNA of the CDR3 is TGCGCCAGCAGCCAAGATTGGGCAGGGAGCTCCTACAATGAGCAGTTCTTC.